This T cell receptor (beta chain) was documented in a study of shared clonotypes between healthy human individuals. Losses at the gene ends were 3 bases for V and 3 bases for J; bases not matched to a gene: 5. CDR3 length: 16 amino acids. The V gene's germline CDR1 is KGHSH and CDR2 LQKENI. As regards this clone: The antigen is unknown.

This table comes from immunoSEQ multiplex PCR, and its TCRdb copy is limited to in-frame clones, with some not included. The sample holds 2 million to 2.5 million clones, 90% to 96% seen once. Study results and caveats: When naive CD4 clonotypes were compared across four donors, approximately 5% were shared.

The sequenced sample was naive CD4+ T cells sorted from blood. Subset noted: CD45RA+ positively selected. This chain uses TRBV18 with TRBJ2-3, with 11 bases aligning to TRBD2. This sequence originates from a man aged 18 to 30 in good health. The CDR3 spells CASSPQGLAVTDTQYF. The CDR3 nucleotides read TGTGCCAGCTCACCCCAGGGACTAGCGGTGACAGATACGCAGTATTTT. Based on the CDR3 plus reference TRBV18 and TRBJ2-3, the full variable domain is NAGVMQNPRHLVRRRGQEARLRCSPMKGHSHVYWYRQLPEEGLKFMVYLQKENIIDESGMPKERFSAEFPKEGPSILRIQQVVRGDSAAYFCASSPQGLAVTDTQYFGPGTRLTVL.